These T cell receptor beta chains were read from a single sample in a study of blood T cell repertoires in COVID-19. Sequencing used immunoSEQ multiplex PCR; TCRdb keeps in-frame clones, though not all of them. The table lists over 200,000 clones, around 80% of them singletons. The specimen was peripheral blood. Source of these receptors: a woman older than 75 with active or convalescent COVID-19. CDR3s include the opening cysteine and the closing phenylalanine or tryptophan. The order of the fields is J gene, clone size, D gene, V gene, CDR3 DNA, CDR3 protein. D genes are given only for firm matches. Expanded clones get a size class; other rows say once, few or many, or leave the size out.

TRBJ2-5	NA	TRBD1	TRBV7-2	TGTGCCAGCAGCTCGCCACAGGGGGCCGGGGAGACCCAGTACTTC	CASSSPQGAGETQYF
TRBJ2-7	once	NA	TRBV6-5	TGTGCCAGCTACCGGCGGGGCTCCTACGAGCAGTACTTC	CASYRRGSYEQYF
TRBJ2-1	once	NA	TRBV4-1	TGCGCCAGCAGCCAAGATTCCTCTAACCCGTTGGAGCAGTTCTTC	CASSQDSSNPLEQFF
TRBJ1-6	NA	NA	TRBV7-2	TGTGCCAGCAGCTTAGCGTTCGGTTCACCCCTCCACTTT	CASSLAFGSPLHF
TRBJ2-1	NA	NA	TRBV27	TGTGCCAGCAGTTTATCGGCGGGCCCTTCCTACAATGAGCAGTTCTTC	CASSLSAGPSYNEQFF
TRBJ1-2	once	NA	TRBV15	TGTGCCACCAGCAGTACCAGCAGGGGCTACACCTTC	CATSSTSRGYTF
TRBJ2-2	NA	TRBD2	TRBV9	TGTGCCAGCAGCTCACTAGCGGGAGGGCCCGGCGGGGAGCTGTTTTTT	CASSSLAGGPGGELFF
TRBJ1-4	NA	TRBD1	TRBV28	TGTGCCAGCAGTTCGGGGGGGACAGCTGAAAAACTGTTTTTT	CASSSGGTAEKLFF
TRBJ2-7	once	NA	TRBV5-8	TGTGCCAGCAGCCGCAGCGCCGGGTCGTACGAGCAGTACTTC	CASSRSAGSYEQYF
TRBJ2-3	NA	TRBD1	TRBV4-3	TGCGCCAGCAGCCAAGATAGGCAGGGGGCAGATACGCAGTATTTT	CASSQDRQGADTQYF
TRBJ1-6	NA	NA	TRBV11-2	TGTGCCAGCAGTTTAGGAGGTGGCAATTCACCCCTCCACTTT	CASSLGGGNSPLHF
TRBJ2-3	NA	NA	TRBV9	TGTGCCAGCAGCGTAGGGCAGAACACAGATACGCAGTATTTT	CASSVGQNTDTQYF
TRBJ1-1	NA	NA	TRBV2	TGTGCCAGCAGCAGGGAACACACTGAAGCTTTCTTT	CASSREHTEAFF
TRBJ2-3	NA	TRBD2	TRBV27	TGTGCCAGCAGTTTCAGCGGGGGAAGGGATACGCAGTATTTT	CASSFSGGRDTQYF
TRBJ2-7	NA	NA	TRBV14	TGTGCCAGCAGCCAAGCTTTAGCGGTGGGAGAGCAGTACTTC	CASSQALAVGEQYF
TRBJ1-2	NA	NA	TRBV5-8	TGTGCCAGCAGCTTGAGGGCGGGCCTCTATGGCTACACCTTC	CASSLRAGLYGYTF
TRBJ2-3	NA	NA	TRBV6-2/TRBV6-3	TGTGCCAGCAGTTACTCATCAGGGGCCTCAGATACGCAGTATTTT	CASSYSSGASDTQYF
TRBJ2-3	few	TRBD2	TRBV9	TGTGCCAGCAGCGTAAGGGGACTAGCGGTTACAAGCACAGATACGCAGTATTTT	CASSVRGLAVTSTDTQYF
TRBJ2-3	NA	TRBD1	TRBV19	TGTGCCAGTAGTACCGGGACAGGGGGGGCAGATACGCAGTATTTT	CASSTGTGGADTQYF
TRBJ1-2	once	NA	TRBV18	TGTGCCAGCTCACCTGGGTGGAGTGGCTACACCTTC	CASSPGWSGYTF
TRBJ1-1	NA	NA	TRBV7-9	TGTGCCAGCAGCTTCCCAGGGGACACTGAAGCTTTCTTT	CASSFPGDTEAFF
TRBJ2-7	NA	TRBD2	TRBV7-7	TGTGCCAGCAGCTTGGCACCGGGACTAGGAGGTAGCGAGCAGTACTTC	CASSLAPGLGGSEQYF
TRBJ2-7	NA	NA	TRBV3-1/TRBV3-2	TGTGCCAGCAGCCCCCTGGGGCGTTCCCCCTCCTACGAGCAGTACTTC	CASSPLGRSPSYEQYF
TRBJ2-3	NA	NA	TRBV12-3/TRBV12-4	TGTGCCAGCAGTTGGAGTGCTTGGCAGTATTTT	CASSWSAWQYF
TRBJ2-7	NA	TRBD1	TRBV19	TGTGCCAGTAGCAAAAGGCACTTGGGACAGGAATCCTACGAGCAGTACTTC	CASSKRHLGQESYEQYF
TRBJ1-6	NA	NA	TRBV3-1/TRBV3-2	TGTGCCAGCAGCCAGGGCCCCGAGGACTTCTCCTATAATTCACCCCTCCACTTT	CASSQGPEDFSYNSPLHF
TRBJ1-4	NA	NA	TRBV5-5	TGTGCCAGCAGCCCGGACAGCCATGAAAAACTGTTTTTT	CASSPDSHEKLFF
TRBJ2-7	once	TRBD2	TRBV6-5	TGTGCCAGCAGTTACTCAGGCGGGAGGGTTTACGAGCAGTACTTC	CASSYSGGRVYEQYF
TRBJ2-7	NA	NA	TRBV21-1	TGTGCCAGCAGCAACTTGGGCAGGACTCCCTACGAGCAGTACTTC	CASSNLGRTPYEQYF
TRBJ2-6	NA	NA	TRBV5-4	TGTGCCAGCAGCTTCTCAGCGCACTCTGGGGCCAACGTCCTGACTTTC	CASSFSAHSGANVLTF
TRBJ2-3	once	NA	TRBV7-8	TGTGCCAGCAGCTTAGGTATCGGGGGGCCGAGCACAGATACGCAGTATTTT	CASSLGIGGPSTDTQYF
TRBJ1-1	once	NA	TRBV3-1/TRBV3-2	TGTGCCAGCTCCCAAGCCGCAGGTGGGGGCGGCACTGAAGCTTTCTTT	CASSQAAGGGGTEAFF